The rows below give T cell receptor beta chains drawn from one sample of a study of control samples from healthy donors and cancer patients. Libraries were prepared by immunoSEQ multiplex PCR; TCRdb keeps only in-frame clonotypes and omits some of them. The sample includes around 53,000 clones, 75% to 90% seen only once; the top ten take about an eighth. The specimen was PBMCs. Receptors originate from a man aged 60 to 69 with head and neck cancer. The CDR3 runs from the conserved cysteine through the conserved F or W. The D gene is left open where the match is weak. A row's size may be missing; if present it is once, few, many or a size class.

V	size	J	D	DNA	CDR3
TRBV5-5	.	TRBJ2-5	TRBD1	TGTGCCAGCAGCTTGGCCGCCCTGGACAGGGGACAGACCCAGTACTTC	CASSLAALDRGQTQYF
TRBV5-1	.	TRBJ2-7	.	TGCGCCAGCAGCTTGATGTCCGGGTACGAGCAGTACTTC	CASSLMSGYEQYF
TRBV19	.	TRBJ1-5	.	TGTGCCAGTAGTGGGATAAGTCAGCCCCAGCATTTT	CASSGISQPQHF
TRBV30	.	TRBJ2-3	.	TGTGCCTGGAGTAGTTCCGGAGGTATCGATACGCAGTATTTT	CAWSSSGGIDTQYF
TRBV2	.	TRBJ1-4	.	TGTGCCAGCAGTGAAGCGCTGAGGGCGAGGGAAAAACTGTTTTTT	CASSEALRAREKLFF
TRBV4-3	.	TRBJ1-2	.	TGCGCCAGCAGCCAAGAAACAATGGCAAACTATGGCTACACCTTC	CASSQETMANYGYTF
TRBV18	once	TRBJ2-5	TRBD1	TGTGCCAGCTCACCACCGGGATCAAACAGGGGATCCGGGGAGACCCAGTACTTC	CASSPPGSNRGSGETQYF
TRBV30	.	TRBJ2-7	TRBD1	TGTGCCTGGAGTGTACAAGGGGGCAGTTACGAGCAGTACTTC	CAWSVQGGSYEQYF
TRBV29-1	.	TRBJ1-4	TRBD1	TGCAGCGCCGGGACAGGGGTCGCTGAAAAACTGTTTTTT	CSAGTGVAEKLFF
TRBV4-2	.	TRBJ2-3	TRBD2	TGTGCCAGCAGCCCAGAACCAGCGGGGGACGTTACGCAGTATTTT	CASSPEPAGDVTQYF
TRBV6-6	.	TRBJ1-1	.	TGTGCCAGCACCTGGGGACTGCTGAACACTGAAGCTTTCTTT	CASTWGLLNTEAFF
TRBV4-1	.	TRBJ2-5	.	TGCGCCAGCAGCCAAGGTCCAGTGGGAATGACCCAGTACTTC	CASSQGPVGMTQYF
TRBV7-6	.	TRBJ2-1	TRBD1	TGTGCCAGCAGCTCAAGGACAGGGGGTGAGCAGTTCTTC	CASSSRTGGEQFF
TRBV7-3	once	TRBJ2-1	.	TGTGCCAGCAGCTTAGACTCATCGGGACGCCTCGAGCAGTTCTTC	CASSLDSSGRLEQFF
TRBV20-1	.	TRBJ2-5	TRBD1	TGCAGTGCTAGTACCGCAGGGGGCTGGGAGACCCAGTACTTC	CSASTAGGWETQYF
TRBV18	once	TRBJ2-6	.	TGTGCCAGCTCCTCCTCTGGGGCCAACGTCCTGACTTTC	CASSSSGANVLTF
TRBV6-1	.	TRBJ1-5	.	TGTGCCAGCAGTGAAGCGCAGGGTTTGCAGCCCCAGCATTTT	CASSEAQGLQPQHF
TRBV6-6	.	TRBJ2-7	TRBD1	TGTGCCAGCAGTTTCCTTGGGACAGCCTACGAGCAGTACTTC	CASSFLGTAYEQYF
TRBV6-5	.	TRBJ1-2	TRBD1	TGTGCCAGCAGACACGATGACAGGGGGGGCGGCTACACCTTC	CASRHDDRGGGYTF
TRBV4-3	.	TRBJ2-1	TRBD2	TGCGCCAGCAGCCAAGAAGGGGACTATTACGGAGGTGAGCAGTTCTTC	CASSQEGDYYGGEQFF
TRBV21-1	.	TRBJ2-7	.	TGTGCCAGCAGCAAATATGGTCAAACCTACGAGCAGTACTTC	CASSKYGQTYEQYF
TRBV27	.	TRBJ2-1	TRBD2	TGTGCCAGCAGTCAGTACTTAGCGGGAGGGACTTACAATGAGCAGTTCTTC	CASSQYLAGGTYNEQFF
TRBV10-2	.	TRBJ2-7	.	TGCGCCAGCAAAGAAGCCCAGGGGAACAACGAGCAGTACTTC	CASKEAQGNNEQYF
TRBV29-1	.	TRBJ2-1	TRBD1	TGCAGCGTCGAGGGGGCGGCAGGGAATGAGCAGTTCTTC	CSVEGAAGNEQFF
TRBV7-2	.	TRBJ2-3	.	TGTGCCAGCAGAACACAGGGCTCTCACACAGATACGCAGTATTTT	CASRTQGSHTDTQYF
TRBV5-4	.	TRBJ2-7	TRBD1	TGTGCCAGCAGCTTGGGTGGAAGAGCAGGGGGTTCCTACGAGCAGTACTTC	CASSLGGRAGGSYEQYF
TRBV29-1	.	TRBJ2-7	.	TGCAGCGTTGCAGGGACCTACGAGCAGTACTTC	CSVAGTYEQYF
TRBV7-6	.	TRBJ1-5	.	TGTGCCAGCAGCTTAGAATCCAGGGGAGTAAATCAGCCCCAGCATTTT	CASSLESRGVNQPQHF
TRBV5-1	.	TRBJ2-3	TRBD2	TGCGCCAGCAGCTTGTTGACTAGCGGGGGGGCAGATACGCAGTATTTT	CASSLLTSGGADTQYF
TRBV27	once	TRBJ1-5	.	TGTGCCAGCAGTTTGATGCAGGGACGGAATCAGCCCCAGCATTTT	CASSLMQGRNQPQHF
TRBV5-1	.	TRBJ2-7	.	TGCGCCAGCAGGCCGGACCTAAGAGGGTACGAGCAGTACTTC	CASRPDLRGYEQYF
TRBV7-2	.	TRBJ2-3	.	TGTGCCAGCTCGCCCCCCCAGGGGCTAGGGAGCACAGATACGCAGTATTTT	CASSPPQGLGSTDTQYF
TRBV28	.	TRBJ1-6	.	TGTGCCAGCAGCGGAAGCTCCTATAATTCACCCCTCCACTTT	CASSGSSYNSPLHF
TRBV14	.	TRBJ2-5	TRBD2	TGTGCCAGCAGCCAAGGCCCGGGACTAGCAGAGACCCAGTACTTC	CASSQGPGLAETQYF
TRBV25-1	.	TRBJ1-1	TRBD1	TGTGCCAGCAGCGCGAACAGGGGGTTATTCTCTGAAGCTTTCTTT	CASSANRGLFSEAFF
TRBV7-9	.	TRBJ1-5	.	TGTGCCAGCACCGGGGGTCAAAATCAGCCCCAGCATTTT	CASTGGQNQPQHF